This T cell receptor (beta chain) was identified in a study of cytomegalovirus exposure and HLA in healthy donors. Researchers ran the PCR with 60 Vbeta and 13 Jbeta primers. Using immunoSEQ multiplex PCR, the repertoire was profiled, and TCRdb retains in-frame clones only, with some absent. The sample holds under 70,000 clones, approximately 71% seen once. The V segment lost 2 bases and the J segment 2 bases; nucleotides outside the gene matches: 7. The CDR3 is 16 residues long. Germline assignment: CDR1 KGHSH and CDR2 LQKENI. This TCR derives from a woman aged 25 to 39 in good health and CMV-seronegative. Input material: PBMCs. The chain recombines TRBV18 with TRBJ2-5; 8 nucleotides align to TRBD2. The CDR3 here is CASSPNAAGVQETQYF. The CDR3 nucleotides are TGTGCCAGCTCACCAAATGCAGCGGGGGTACAAGAGACCCAGTACTTC.